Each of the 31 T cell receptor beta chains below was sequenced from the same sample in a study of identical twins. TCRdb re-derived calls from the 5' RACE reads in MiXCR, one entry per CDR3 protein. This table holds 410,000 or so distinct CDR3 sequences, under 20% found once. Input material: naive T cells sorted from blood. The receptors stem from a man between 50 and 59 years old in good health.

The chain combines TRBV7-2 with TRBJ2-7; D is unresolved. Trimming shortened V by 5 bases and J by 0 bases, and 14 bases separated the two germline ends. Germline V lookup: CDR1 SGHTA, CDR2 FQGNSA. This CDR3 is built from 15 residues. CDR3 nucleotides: TGTGCCAGCAGCGCCGATCCACTCGGCTCCTACGAGCAGTACTTC. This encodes CASSADPLGSYEQYF.

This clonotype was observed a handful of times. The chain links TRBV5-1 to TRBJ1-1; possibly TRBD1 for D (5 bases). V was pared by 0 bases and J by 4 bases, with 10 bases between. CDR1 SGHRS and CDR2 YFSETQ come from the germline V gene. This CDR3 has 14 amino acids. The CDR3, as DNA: TGCGCCAGCAGCTTGGTCAGGGAGAGCACTGAAGCTTTCTTT. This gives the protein CASSLVRESTEAFF.

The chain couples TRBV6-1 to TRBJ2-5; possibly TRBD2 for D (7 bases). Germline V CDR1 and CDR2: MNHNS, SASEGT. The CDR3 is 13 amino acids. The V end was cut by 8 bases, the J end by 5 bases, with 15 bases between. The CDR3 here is CASPKGGAETQYF. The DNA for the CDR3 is TGTGCCAGCCCCAAGGGGGGGGCGGAGACCCAGTACTTC.

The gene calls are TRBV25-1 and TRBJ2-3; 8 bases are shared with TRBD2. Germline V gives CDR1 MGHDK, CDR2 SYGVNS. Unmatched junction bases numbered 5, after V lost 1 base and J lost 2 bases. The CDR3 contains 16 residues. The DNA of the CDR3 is TGTGCCAGCAGTGAATTAGAGCGGGGGACCACAGATACGCAGTATTTT. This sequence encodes CASSELERGTTDTQYF.

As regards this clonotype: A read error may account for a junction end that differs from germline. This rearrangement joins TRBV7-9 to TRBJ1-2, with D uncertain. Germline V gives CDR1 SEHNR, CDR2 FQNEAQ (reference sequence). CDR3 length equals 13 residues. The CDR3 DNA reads TGTGCCAGCGGCTTAGTTCTTAACTATGGCTACACCTTC. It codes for CASGLVLNYGYTF.

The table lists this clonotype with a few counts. The CDR3 region has the DNA TGTGCCATCAACGGCAGGGAGACCGGGGAGCTGTTTTTT. Its translation: CAINGRETGELFF. The V call is TRBV10-3, the J call TRBJ2-2, with D tentatively TRBD1 or TRBD2 (5 bases each). The CDR3 has 13 amino acids. With 7 bases removed from V and 5 bases from J, the gap between germline ends came to 11 bases. Germline V gene data show CDR1 as ENHRY and CDR2 as SYGVKD.

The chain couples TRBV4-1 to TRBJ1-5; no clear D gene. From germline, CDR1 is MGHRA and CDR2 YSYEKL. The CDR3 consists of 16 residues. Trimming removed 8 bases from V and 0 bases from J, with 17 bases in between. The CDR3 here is CASGRTVGYSNQPQHF. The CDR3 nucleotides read TGCGCCAGCGGACGAACAGTGGGCTATAGCAATCAGCCCCAGCATTTT.

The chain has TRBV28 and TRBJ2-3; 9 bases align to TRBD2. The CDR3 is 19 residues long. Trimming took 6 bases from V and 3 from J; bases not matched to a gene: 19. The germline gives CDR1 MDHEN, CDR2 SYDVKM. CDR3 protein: CASRTQGLLAGDLTDTQYF. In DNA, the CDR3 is TGTGCCAGCAGGACACAGGGGTTATTAGCGGGAGACCTGACAGATACGCAGTATTTT.

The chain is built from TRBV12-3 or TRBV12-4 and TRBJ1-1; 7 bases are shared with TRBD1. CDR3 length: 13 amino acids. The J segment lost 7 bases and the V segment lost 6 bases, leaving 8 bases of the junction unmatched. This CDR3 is CASSRTRGGEAFF. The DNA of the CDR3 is TGTGCCAGCAGCCGAACCAGGGGGGGTGAAGCTTTCTTT.

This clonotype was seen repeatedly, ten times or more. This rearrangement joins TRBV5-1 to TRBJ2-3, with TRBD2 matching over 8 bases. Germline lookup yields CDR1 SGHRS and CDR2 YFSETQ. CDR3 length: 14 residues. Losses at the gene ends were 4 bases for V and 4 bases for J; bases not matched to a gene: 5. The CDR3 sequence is CASSTGTSPDTQYF. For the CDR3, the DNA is TGCGCCAGCAGCACTGGGACTAGTCCAGATACGCAGTATTTT.

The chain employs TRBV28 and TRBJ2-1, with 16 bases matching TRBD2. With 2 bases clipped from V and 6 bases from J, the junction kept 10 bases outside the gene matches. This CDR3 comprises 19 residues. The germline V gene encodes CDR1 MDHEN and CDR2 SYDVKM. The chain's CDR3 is CASSLNPGLAGGPFNEQFF. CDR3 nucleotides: TGTGCCAGCAGTTTAAATCCGGGACTAGCGGGAGGGCCTTTCAATGAGCAGTTCTTC.

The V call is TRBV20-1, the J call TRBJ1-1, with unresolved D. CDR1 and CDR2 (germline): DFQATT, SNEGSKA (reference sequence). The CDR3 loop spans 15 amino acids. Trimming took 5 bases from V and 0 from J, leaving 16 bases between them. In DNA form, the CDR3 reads TGCAGTGCTTTGGATTTTACCAAGGTGAACACTGAAGCTTTCTTT. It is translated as CSALDFTKVNTEAFF.

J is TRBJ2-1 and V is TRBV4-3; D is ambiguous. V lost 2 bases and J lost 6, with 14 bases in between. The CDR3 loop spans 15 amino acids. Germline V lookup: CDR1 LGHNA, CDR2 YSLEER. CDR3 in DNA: TGCGCCAGCAGCCAAACCTTCCAAGTTGTCAATGAGCAGTTCTTC. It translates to CASSQTFQVVNEQFF.

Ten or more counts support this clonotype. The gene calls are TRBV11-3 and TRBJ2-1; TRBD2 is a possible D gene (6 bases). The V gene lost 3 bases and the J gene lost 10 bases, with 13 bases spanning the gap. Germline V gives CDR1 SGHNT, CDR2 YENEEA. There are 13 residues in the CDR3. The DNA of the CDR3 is TGTGCCAGCAGCTTGAGCGGGTTAAGGGAGCAGTTCTTC. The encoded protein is CASSLSGLREQFF. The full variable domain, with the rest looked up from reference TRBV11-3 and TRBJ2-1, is EAGVVQSPRYKIIEKKQPVAFWCNPISGHNTLYWYLQNLGQGPELLIRYENEEAVDDSQLPKDRFSAERLKGVDSTLKIQPAELGDSAVYLCASSLSGLREQFFGPGTRLTVL.

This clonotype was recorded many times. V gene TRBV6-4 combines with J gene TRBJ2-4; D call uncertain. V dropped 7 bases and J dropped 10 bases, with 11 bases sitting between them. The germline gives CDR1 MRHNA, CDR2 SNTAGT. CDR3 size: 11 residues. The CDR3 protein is CASIKPPIQYF. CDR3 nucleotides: TGTGCCAGCATTAAACCCCCTATTCAGTACTTC.

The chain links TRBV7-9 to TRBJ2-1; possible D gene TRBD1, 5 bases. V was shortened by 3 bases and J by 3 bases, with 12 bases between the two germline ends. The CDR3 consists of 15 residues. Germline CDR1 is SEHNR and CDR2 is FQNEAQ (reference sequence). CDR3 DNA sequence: TGTGCCAGCAGCTTTATGGTGACAGACTACAATGAGCAGTTCTTC. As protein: CASSFMVTDYNEQFF.

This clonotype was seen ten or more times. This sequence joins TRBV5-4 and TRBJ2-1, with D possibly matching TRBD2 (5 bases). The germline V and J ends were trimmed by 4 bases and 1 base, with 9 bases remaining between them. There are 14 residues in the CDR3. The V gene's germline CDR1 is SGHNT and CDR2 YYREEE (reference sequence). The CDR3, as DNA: TGTGCCAGCAGCCACGGGGTATCCTACAATGAGCAGTTCTTC. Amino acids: CASSHGVSYNEQFF. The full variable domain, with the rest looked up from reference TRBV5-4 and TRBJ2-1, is ETGVTQSPTHLIKTRGQQVTLRCSSQSGHNTVSWYQQALGQGPQFIFQYYREEENGRGNFPPRFSGLQFPNYSSELNVNALELDDSALYLCASSHGVSYNEQFFGPGTRLTVL.

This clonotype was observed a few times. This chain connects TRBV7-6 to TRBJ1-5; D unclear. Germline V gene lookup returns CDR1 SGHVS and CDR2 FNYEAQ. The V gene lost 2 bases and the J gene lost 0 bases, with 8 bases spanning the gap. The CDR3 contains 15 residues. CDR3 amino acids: CASSLRDNSNQPQHF. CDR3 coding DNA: TGTGCCAGCAGCTTAAGAGACAATAGCAATCAGCCCCAGCATTTT. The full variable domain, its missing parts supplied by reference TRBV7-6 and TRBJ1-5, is GAGVSQSPRYKVTKRGQDVALRCDPISGHVSLYWYRQALGQGPEFLTYFNYEAQQDKSGLPNDRFSAERPEGSISTLTIQRTEQRDSAMYRCASSLRDNSNQPQHFGDGTRLSIL.

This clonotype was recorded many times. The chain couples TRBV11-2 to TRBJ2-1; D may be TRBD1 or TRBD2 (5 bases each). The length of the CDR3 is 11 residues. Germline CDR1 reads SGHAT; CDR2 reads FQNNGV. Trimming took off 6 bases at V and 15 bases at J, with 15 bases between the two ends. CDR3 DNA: TGTGCCAGCAGTCGGGGCCCGGGCCTGTTCTTC. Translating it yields CASSRGPGLFF. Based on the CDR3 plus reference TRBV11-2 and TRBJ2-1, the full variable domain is EAGVAQSPRYKIIEKRQSVAFWCNPISGHATLYWYQQILGQGPKLLIQFQNNGVVDDSQLPKDRFSAERLKGVDSTLKIQPAKLEDSAVYLCASSRGPGLFFGPGTRLTVL.

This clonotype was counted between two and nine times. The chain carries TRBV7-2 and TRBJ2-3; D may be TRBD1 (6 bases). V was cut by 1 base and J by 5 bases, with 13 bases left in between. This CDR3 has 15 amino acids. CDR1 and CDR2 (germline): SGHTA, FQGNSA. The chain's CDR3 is CASSLGPGAGDTQYF. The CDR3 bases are TGTGCCAGCAGCTTAGGTCCAGGGGCAGGAGATACGCAGTATTTT.

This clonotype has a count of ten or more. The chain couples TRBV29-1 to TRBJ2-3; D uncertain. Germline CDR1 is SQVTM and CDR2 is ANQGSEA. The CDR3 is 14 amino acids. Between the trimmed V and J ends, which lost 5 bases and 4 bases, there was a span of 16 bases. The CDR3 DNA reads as TGCAGCGTTTTGGGTGAGACGAACTCAGATACGCAGTATTTT. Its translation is CSVLGETNSDTQYF.

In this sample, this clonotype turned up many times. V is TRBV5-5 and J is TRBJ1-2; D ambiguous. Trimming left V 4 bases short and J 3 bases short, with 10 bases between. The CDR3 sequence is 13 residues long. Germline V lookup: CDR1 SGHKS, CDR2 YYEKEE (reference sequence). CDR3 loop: CASSPRVDYGYTF. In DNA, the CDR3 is TGTGCCAGCAGCCCTAGGGTGGACTATGGCTACACCTTC.

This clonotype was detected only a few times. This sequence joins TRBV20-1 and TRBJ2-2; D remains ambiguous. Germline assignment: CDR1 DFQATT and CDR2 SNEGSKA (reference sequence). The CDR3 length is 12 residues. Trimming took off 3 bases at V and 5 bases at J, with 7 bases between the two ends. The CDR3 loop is CSASVFTGELFF. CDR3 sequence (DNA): TGCAGTGCTAGTGTCTTTACCGGGGAGCTGTTTTTT.

CDR3 protein: CSVEVTGVSGELFF. CDR3 coding DNA: TGCAGCGTTGAAGTGACAGGAGTTTCCGGGGAGCTGTTTTTT. V usage is TRBV29-1 and J usage is TRBJ2-2; D perhaps matches TRBD1 (6 bases). The germline V gene has CDR1 SQVTM and CDR2 ANQGSEA. Trimming removed 1 base from V and 6 bases from J, with 12 bases in between. The CDR3 totals 14 residues.

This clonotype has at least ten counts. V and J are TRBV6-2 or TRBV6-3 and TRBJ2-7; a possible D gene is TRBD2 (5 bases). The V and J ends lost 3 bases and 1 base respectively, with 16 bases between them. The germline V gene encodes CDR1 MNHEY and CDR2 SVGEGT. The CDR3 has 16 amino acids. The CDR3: CASSYSPLEGSYEQYF. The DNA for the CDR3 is TGTGCCAGCAGTTATTCCCCGCTAGAGGGATCCTACGAGCAGTACTTC.

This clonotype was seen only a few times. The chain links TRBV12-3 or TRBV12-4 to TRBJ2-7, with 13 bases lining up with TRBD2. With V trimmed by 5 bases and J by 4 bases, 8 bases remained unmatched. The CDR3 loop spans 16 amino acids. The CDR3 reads CASSPGLAGELYEQYF. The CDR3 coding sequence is TGTGCCAGCAGTCCCGGACTAGCGGGGGAATTGTACGAGCAGTACTTC.

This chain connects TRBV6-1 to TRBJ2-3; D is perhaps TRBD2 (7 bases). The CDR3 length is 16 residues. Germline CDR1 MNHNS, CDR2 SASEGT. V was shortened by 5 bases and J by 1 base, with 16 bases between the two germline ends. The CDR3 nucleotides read TGTGCCAGCAGTCGCGTGGGGGGGGGGCGCACAGATACGCAGTATTTT. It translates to CASSRVGGGRTDTQYF.

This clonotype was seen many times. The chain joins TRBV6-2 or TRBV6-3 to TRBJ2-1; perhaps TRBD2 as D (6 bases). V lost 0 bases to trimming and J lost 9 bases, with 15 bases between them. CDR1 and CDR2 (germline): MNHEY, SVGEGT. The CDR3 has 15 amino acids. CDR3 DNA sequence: TGTGCCAGCAGTTACTCAGGATCTGGCGGGATTGAGCAGTTCTTC. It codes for CASSYSGSGGIEQFF.

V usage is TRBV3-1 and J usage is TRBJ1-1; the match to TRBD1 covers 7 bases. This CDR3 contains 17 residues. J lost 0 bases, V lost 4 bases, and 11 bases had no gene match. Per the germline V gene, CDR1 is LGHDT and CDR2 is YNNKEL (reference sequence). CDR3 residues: CASSLGRGSGMNTEAFF. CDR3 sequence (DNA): TGTGCCAGCAGCCTAGGCAGGGGGTCGGGAATGAACACTGAAGCTTTCTTT.

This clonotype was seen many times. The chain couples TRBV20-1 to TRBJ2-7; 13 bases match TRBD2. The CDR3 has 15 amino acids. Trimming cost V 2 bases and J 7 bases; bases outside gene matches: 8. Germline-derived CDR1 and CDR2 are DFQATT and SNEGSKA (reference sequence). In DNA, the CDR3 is TGCAGTGCTAGAACCGGGACTAGCGGGACAAAAGAGCAGTACTTC. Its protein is CSARTGTSGTKEQYF.

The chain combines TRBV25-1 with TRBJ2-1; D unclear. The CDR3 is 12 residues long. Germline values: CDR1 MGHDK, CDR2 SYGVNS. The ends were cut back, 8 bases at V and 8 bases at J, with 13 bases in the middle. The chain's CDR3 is CASGRSHDEQFF. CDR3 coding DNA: TGTGCCAGCGGTCGAAGTCACGATGAGCAGTTCTTC.